Below are 3 T cell receptor beta chains sequenced from a single sample in a study of blood T cell repertoires in COVID-19. Using immunoSEQ multiplex PCR, the repertoire was profiled, and TCRdb retains in-frame clones only, with some absent. There are over 200,000 clones in the sample; 87% occur only once, and approximately 10% lies in the top ten. Sequences were obtained from PBMCs or T cells enriched from blood (not recorded which). Receptors were obtained from a man aged 18 to 30 with acute COVID-19.

The genes are TRBV27 and TRBJ1-5; TRBD1 is a possible D gene (5 bases). The CDR3 extends over 18 amino acids. CDR1 is MNHEY, CDR2 SMNVEV, per germline (reference sequence). Trimming removed 4 bases from V and 1 base from J, with 20 bases in between. The CDR3 DNA is TGTGCCAGCAGTTCTTATAGGGGAGGGCGAGGAAGCAATCAGCCCCAGCATTTT. Translating gives CASSSYRGGRGSNQPQHF.

The CDR3 is CASSSQGTLNYNEQFF. CDR3 sequence (DNA): TGTGCCAGCAGCTCACAGGGGACCCTAAACTACAATGAGCAGTTCTTC. The J gene is TRBJ2-1, the V gene TRBV7-2, with 7 bases fitting TRBD1. The CDR3 contains 16 residues. The germline gives CDR1 SGHTA, CDR2 FQGNSA. The trim removed 4 bases at V and 3 bases at J, leaving 9 bases unmatched.

Only one count was recorded for this clone. The chain combines TRBV13 with TRBJ1-4; no definite D call. Germline lookup yields CDR1 PRHDT and CDR2 FYEKMQ (reference sequence). Between the trimmed V and J ends, which lost 5 bases and 0 bases, there was a span of 7 bases. The CDR3 covers 14 residues. Written as DNA, the CDR3 is TGTGCCAGCAGCAGGAGGGCAACTAATGAAAAACTGTTTTTT. Encoded protein: CASSRRATNEKLFF. The full variable domain, in which reference TRBV13 and TRBJ1-4 provide the parts outside the CDR3, is AAGVIQSPRHLIKEKRETATLKCYPIPRHDTVYWYQQGPGQDPQFLISFYEKMQSDKGSIPDRFSAQQFSDYHSELNMSSLELGDSALYFCASSRRATNEKLFFGSGTQLSVL.